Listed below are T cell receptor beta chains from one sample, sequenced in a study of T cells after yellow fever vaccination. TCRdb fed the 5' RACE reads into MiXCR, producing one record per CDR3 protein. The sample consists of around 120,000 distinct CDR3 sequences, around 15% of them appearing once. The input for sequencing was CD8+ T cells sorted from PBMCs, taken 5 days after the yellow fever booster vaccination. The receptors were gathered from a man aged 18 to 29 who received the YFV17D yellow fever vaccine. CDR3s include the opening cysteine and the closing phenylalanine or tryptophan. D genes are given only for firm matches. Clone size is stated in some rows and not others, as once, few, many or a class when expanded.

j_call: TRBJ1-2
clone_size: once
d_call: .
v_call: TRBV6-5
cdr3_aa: CASSVGRWASYGYTF
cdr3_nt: TGTGCCAGCAGCGTGGGACGGTGGGCCTCCTATGGCTACACCTTC

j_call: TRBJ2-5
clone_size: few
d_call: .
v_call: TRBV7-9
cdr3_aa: CASSLSAYQETQYF
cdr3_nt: TGTGCCAGCAGCTTATCGGCGTACCAAGAGACCCAGTACTTC

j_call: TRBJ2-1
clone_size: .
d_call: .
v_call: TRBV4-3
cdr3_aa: CASSQVEGTYNEQFF
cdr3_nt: TGCGCCAGCAGCCAAGTAGAGGGAACCTACAATGAGCAGTTCTTC

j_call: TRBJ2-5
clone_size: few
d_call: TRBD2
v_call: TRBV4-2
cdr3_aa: CASSQVGAGVGETQYF
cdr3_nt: TGTGCCAGCAGCCAAGTCGGCGCGGGGGTAGGAGAGACCCAGTACTTC

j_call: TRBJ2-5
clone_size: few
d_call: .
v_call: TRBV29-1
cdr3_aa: CSVEVGLAETQYF
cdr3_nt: TGCAGCGTTGAAGTTGGGCTAGCTGAGACCCAGTACTTC

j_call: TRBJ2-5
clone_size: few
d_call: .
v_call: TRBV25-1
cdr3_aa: CASSGRDQGETQYF
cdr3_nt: TGTGCCAGCAGTGGTCGGGACCAAGGGGAGACCCAGTACTTC

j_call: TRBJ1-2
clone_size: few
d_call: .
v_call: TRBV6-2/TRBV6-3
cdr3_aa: CASRRPGNYGYTF
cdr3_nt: TGTGCCAGCAGAAGACCGGGGAACTATGGCTACACCTTC

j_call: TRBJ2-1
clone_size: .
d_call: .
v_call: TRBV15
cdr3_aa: CATSRDLADNEQFF
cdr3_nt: TGTGCCACCAGCAGAGATCTGGCGGACAATGAGCAGTTCTTC

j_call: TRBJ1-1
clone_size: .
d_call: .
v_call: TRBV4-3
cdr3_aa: CASSQISGTTEAFF
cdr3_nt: TGCGCCAGCAGCCAAATTTCAGGTACCACTGAAGCTTTCTTT

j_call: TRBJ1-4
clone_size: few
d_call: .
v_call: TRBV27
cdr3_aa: CASSLRQDRTEKLFF
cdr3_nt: TGTGCCAGCAGTTTACGCCAGGATAGGACCGAAAAACTGTTTTTT

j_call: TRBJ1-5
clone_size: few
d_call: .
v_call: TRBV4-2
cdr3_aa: CASSQEAGQPQHF
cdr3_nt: TGTGCCAGCAGCCAAGAGGCCGGACAGCCCCAGCATTTT

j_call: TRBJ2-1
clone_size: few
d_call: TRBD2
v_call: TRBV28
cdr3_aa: CASSIAGGPNNEQFF
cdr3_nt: TGTGCCAGCTCTATAGCGGGGGGGCCGAACAATGAGCAGTTCTTC

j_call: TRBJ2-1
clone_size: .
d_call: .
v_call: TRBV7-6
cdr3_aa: CASSLGGEVNEQFF
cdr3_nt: TGTGCCAGCAGCTTAGGGGGGGAAGTAAATGAGCAGTTCTTC

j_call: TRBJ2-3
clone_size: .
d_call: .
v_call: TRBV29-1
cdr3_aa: CSVESGPKATQYF
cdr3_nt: TGCAGCGTTGAGTCGGGCCCTAAGGCTACGCAGTATTTT

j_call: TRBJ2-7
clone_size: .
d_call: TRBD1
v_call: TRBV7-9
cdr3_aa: CASSQTGGEAYEQYF
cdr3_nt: TGTGCCAGCAGCCAGACAGGGGGCGAAGCCTACGAGCAGTACTTC

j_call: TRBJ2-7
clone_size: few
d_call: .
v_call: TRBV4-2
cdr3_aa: CASSQEGTQYEQYF
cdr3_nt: TGTGCCAGCAGCCAAGAAGGGACCCAGTACGAGCAGTACTTC

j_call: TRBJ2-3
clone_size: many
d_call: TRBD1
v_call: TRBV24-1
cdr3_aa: CATSDLRDSQDTQYF
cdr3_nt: TGTGCCACCAGTGATTTGAGGGACAGTCAAGATACGCAGTATTTT

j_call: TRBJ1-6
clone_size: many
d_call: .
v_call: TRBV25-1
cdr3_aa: CASSAGTSITLHF
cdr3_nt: TGTGCCAGCAGTGCCGGGACCTCCATCACCCTCCACTTT

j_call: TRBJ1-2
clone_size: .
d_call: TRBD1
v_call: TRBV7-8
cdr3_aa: CASSSGTGIRANYGYTF
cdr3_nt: TGTGCCAGCAGCTCCGGGACAGGGATTCGAGCTAACTATGGCTACACCTTC

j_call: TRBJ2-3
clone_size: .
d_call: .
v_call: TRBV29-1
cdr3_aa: CSVEPLAEATDTQYF
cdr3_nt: TGCAGCGTTGAGCCCCTAGCAGAGGCCACAGATACGCAGTATTTT

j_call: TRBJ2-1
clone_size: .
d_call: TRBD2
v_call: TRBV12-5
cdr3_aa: CASGWSPRAGAYNEQFF
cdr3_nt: TGTGCTAGTGGTTGGAGCCCCAGAGCGGGGGCCTACAATGAGCAGTTCTTC

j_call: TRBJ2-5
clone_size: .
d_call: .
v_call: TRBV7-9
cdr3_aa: CASSLGTRTPKETQYF
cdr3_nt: TGTGCCAGCAGCTTAGGTACACGGACACCTAAAGAGACCCAGTACTTC

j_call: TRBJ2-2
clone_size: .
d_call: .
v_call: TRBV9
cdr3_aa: CASSVEGDGELFF
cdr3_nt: TGTGCCAGCAGCGTAGAGGGGGACGGGGAGCTGTTTTTT

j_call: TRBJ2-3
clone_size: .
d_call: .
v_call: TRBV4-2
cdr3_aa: CASSQDLGGGTDTQYF
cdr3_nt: TGCGCCAGCAGCCAAGATTTGGGTGGGGGCACAGATACGCAGTATTTT

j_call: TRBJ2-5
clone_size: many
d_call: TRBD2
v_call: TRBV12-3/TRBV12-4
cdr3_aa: CASSGLAGDQETQYF
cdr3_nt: TGTGCCAGCAGTGGACTAGCGGGCGACCAAGAGACCCAGTACTTC

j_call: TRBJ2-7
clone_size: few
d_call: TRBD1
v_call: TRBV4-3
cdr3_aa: CASSPGQGPTYEQYF
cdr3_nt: TGCGCCAGCAGCCCCGGACAGGGGCCTACCTACGAGCAGTACTTC

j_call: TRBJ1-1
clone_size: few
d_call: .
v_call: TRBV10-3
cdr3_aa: CAIRISDSLNTEAFF
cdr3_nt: TGTGCCATCAGGATTTCGGACAGCCTGAACACTGAAGCTTTCTTT

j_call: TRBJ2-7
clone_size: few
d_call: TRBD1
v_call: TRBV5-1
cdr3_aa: CASSSTGIEQYF
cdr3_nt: TGCGCCAGCAGCTCGACAGGGATCGAGCAGTACTTC

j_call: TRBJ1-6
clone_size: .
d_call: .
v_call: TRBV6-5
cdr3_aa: CASGTTAAVSPLHF
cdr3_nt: TGTGCCAGCGGCACGACAGCGGCGGTTTCACCCCTCCACTTT

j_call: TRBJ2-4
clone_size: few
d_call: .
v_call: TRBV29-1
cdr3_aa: CSVEAGLGIQYF
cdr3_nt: TGCAGCGTTGAAGCTGGGCTGGGCATTCAGTACTTC

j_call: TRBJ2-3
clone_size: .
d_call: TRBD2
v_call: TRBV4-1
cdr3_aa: CASSQHERGTSTDTQYF
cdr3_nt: TGCGCCAGCAGCCAACACGAGCGGGGGACTAGCACAGATACGCAGTATTTT

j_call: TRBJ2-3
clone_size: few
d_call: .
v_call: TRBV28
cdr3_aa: CASSSPSRDTQYF
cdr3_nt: TGTGCCAGCAGTTCCCCGTCCAGGGATACGCAGTATTTT

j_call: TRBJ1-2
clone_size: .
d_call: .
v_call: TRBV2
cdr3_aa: CASSEATASADGYTF
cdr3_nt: TGTGCCAGCAGTGAAGCTACAGCTTCGGCGGATGGCTACACCTTC

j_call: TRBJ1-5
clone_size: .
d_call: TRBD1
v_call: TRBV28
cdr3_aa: CATSGQHTDSNQPQHF
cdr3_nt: TGTGCCACTTCGGGACAGCATACAGATAGCAATCAGCCCCAGCATTTT

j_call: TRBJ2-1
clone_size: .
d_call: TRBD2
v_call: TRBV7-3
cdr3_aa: CASSLAERYNEQFF
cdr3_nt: TGTGCCAGCAGCCTAGCGGAAAGGTACAATGAGCAGTTCTTC

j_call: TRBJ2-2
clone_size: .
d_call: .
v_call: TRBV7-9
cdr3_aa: CASSATEASIGPNTGELFF
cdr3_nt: TGTGCCAGCAGCGCAACCGAGGCTAGCATCGGCCCAAACACCGGGGAGCTGTTTTTT

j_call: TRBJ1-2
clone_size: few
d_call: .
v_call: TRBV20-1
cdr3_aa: CSARDFRRDILNYGYTF
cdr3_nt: TGCAGTGCTAGAGATTTTCGCAGAGACATCCTTAACTATGGCTACACCTTC

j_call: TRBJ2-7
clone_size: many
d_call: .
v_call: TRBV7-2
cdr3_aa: CASSPDPYEQYF
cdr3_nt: TGTGCCAGCAGCCCCGACCCCTACGAGCAGTACTTC

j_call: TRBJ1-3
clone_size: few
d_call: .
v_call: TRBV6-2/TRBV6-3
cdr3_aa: CASSYSLSGNTIYF
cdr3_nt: TGTGCCAGCAGTTACTCGCTCTCTGGAAACACCATATATTTT

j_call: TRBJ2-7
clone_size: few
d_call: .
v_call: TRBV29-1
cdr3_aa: CSVAGGIAYEQYF
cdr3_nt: TGCAGCGTTGCCGGAGGGATCGCCTACGAGCAGTACTTC

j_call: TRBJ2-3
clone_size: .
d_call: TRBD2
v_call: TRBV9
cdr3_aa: CASSPHSGGTSTDTQYF
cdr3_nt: TGTGCCAGCAGCCCCCATAGCGGGGGGACTAGCACAGATACGCAGTATTTT

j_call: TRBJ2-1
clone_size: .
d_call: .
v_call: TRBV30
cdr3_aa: CAWQQGEYNEQFF
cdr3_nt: TGTGCCTGGCAACAGGGAGAATACAATGAGCAGTTCTTC

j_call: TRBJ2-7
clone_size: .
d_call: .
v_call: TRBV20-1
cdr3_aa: CSARDTNLSSYEQYF
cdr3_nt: TGCAGTGCTAGAGATACAAACCTGAGCTCCTACGAGCAGTACTTC

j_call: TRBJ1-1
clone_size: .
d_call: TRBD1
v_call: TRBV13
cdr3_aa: CASSAAWTGGERDTEAFF
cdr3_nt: TGTGCCAGCAGCGCAGCCTGGACAGGGGGCGAGAGAGACACTGAAGCTTTCTTT

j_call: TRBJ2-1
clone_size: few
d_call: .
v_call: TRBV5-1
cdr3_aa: CASSLYTGSYNEQFF
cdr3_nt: TGCGCCAGCAGCTTGTATACAGGCTCCTACAATGAGCAGTTCTTC

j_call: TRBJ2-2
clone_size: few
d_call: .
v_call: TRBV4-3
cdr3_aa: CASSQRTWADTGELFF
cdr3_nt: TGCGCCAGCAGCCAACGAACATGGGCCGACACCGGGGAGCTGTTTTTT

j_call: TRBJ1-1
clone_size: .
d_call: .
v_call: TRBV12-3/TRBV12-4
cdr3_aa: CASSTTRVSEAFF
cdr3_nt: TGTGCCAGCAGTACCACCCGGGTGTCCGAAGCTTTCTTT

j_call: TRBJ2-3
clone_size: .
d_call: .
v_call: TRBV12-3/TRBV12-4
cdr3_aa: CASSFLSSTDTQYF
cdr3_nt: TGTGCCAGCAGTTTCTTAAGTTCCACAGATACGCAGTATTTT

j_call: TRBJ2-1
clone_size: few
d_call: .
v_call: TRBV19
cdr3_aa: CASSRGTAPGNEQFF
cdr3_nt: TGTGCCAGTAGTCGGGGGACAGCCCCTGGCAATGAGCAGTTCTTC

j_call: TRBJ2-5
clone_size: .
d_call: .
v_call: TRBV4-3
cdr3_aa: CASSQDWVGGTQYF
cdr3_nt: TGCGCCAGCAGCCAAGATTGGGTGGGGGGGACCCAGTACTTC

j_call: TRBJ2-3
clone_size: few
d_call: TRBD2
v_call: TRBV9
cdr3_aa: CASSNGLAQTWDTQYF
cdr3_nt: TGTGCCAGCAGCAACGGACTAGCTCAAACCTGGGATACGCAGTATTTT